This entry describes one TCR beta chain. RNA transcripts gave rise to amplified TCR beta CDR3 regions. A set of HTBI primers served as the primers for a first-round RT-PCR of the TCR CDR3. From the multiplex PCR reads, TCRdb called clonotypes with MiXCR, one entry per CDR3 protein. The data hold under 70,000 distinct CDR3 sequences, with about 50% observed a single time. The sample is drawn from a study of T cells in Graves' hyperthyroidism and ophthalmopathy. This TCR derives from a woman aged 55-69 years with Graves' ophthalmopathy. The source material was blood.

CDR3 DNA: TGTGCCACCAGAACGTCTCTAGCGAATGAGCAGTTCTTC. Translation gives CATRTSLANEQFF. The rearrangement links TRBV15 to TRBJ2-1, with D perhaps matching TRBD2 (6 bases). Deletions cut 6 bases from V and 7 bases from J, with 13 bases between. This CDR3 is 13 amino acids long. Germline V CDR1 and CDR2: LNHNV, YYDKDF (reference sequence).